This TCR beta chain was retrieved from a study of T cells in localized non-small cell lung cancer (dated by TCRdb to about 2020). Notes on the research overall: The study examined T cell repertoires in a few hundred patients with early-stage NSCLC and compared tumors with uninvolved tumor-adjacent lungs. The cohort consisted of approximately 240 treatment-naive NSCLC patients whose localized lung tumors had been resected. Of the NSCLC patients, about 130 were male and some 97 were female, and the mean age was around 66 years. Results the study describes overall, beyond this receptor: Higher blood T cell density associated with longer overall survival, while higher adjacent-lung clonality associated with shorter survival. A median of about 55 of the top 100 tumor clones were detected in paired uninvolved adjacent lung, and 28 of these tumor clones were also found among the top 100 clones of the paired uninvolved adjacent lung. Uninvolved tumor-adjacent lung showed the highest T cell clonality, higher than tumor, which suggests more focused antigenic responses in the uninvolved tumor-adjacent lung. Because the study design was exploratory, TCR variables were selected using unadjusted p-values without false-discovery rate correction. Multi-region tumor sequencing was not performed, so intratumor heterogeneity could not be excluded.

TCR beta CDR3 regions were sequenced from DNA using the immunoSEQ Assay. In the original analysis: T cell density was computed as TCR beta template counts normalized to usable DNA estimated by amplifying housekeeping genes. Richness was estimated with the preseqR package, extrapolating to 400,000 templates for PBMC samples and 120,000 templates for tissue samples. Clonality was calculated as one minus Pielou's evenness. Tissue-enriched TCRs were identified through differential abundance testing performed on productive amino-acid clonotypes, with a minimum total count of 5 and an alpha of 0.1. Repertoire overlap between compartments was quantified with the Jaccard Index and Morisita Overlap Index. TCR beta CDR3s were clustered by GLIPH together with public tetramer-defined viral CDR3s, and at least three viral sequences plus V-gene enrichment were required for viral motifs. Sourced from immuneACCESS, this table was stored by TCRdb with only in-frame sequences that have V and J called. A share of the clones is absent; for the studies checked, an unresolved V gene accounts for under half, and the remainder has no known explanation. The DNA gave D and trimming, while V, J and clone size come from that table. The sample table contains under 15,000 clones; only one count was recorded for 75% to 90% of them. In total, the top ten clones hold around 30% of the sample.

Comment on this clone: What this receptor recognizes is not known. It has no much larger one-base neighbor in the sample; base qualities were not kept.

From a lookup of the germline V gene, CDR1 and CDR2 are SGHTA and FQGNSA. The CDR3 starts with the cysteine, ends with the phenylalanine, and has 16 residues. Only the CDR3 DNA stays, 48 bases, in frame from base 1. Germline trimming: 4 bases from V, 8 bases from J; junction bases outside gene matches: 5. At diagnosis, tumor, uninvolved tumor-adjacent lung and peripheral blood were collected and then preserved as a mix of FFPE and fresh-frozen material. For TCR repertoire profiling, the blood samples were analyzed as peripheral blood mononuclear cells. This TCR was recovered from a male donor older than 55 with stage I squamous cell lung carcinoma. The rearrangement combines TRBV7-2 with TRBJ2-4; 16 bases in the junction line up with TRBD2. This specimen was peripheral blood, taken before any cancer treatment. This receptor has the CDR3 CASSSGLAGGLDIQYF. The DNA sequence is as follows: TGTGCCAGCAGCTCGGGACTAGCGGGAGGGCTAGACATTCAGTACTTC.